A selection of T cell receptor beta chains follows, all from one sample in a study of blood T cells in healthy people across ages. TCRdb re-called the 5' RACE reads with MiXCR, one entry per CDR3 protein. This sample has 1,300,000 or so distinct CDR3 sequences, with around 59% found just once. The sequenced material came from blood. The receptors shown here come from a man aged 18 to 35 in good health. Each CDR3 is given with its conserved first and last residue. The D gene is left open where the match is weak. Size is stated for part of the rows, as once, few or many counts, or as a class when the clone is expanded.

>TRBD2|TRBV29-1|.|TRBJ2-1
TGCAGCGTGGTAGCGGGGGGGCCCAATGAGCAGTTCTTC
CSVVAGGPNEQFF
>TRBD2|TRBV2|.|TRBJ2-7
TGTGCCAGCAGTGATCTAGCGGGAGACTACAACGAGCAGTACTTC
CASSDLAGDYNEQYF
>.|TRBV5-1|.|TRBJ2-3
TGCGCCAGCAGCTCTACAAAGACTAGCACAGATACGCAGTATTTT
CASSSTKTSTDTQYF
>.|TRBV4-1|few|TRBJ1-2
TGCGCCAGCAGCCAAGACGGTGATGCTAACTATGGCTACACCTTC
CASSQDGDANYGYTF
>.|TRBV12-3/TRBV12-4|.|TRBJ1-2
TGTGCCAGCAGACCGAGGGGAGGCGATGGCTACACCTTC
CASRPRGGDGYTF
>TRBD2|TRBV28|.|TRBJ2-7
TGTGCCAGCAGCCAGGAGGGACTAGCGGGAGGTTACTCCTACGAGCAGTACTTC
CASSQEGLAGGYSYEQYF
>.|TRBV25-1|once|TRBJ1-5
TGTGCCGTTATAAATCCCACTGAGCATTTT
CAVINPTEHF
>TRBD2|TRBV20-1|.|TRBJ2-1
TGCAGTGCTAGACCGCCGGGACTAGCGGATTACGGTGGGGAGGATGAGCAGTTCTTC
CSARPPGLADYGGEDEQFF
>.|TRBV7-2|.|TRBJ2-3
TGTGCCAGCAGCTTCGTCGGCATTGTTACAGATACGCAGTATTTT
CASSFVGIVTDTQYF
>TRBD1|TRBV29-1|few|TRBJ2-3
TGCAGCGTTGACGGACAGGGAAGCACAGATACGCAGTATTTT
CSVDGQGSTDTQYF
>TRBD1|TRBV20-1|few|TRBJ2-4
TGCAGTGCTAGAGCAGGGGGAGAAAACATTCAGTACTTC
CSARAGGENIQYF
>.|TRBV9|.|TRBJ2-1
TGTGCCAGCAGCTCCATCGGGGTGGGGGCCAATGAGCAGTTCTTC
CASSSIGVGANEQFF
>.|TRBV7-2|.|TRBJ2-7
TGTGCCAGCAGCGCGCAATGGGGACAAAGCTCCTACGAGCAGTACTTC
CASSAQWGQSSYEQYF
>TRBD1|TRBV28|.|TRBJ2-3
TGTGCCAGCAGCCGTGACAGGGGGCCCACAGATACGCAGTATTTT
CASSRDRGPTDTQYF
>.|TRBV7-9|few|TRBJ2-7
TGTGCCAGCAGCCGCGATATCTACGAGCAGTACTTC
CASSRDIYEQYF
>TRBD2|TRBV11-2|once|TRBJ2-3
TGTGCCAGCAGCTTAAGAGGGGCTAGCGGGGTTCAGTATTTT
CASSLRGASGVQYF
>.|TRBV7-8|.|TRBJ2-5
TGTGCCAGCAGCCTTCGGGACAAGGGGATGATAGAGACCCAGTACTTC
CASSLRDKGMIETQYF
>.|TRBV18|.|TRBJ1-2
TGTGCCAGCTCACCTTCGAGTACGGATGGCTACACCTTC
CASSPSSTDGYTF
>.|TRBV29-1|.|TRBJ1-1
TGCAGCGTCGCGCTGCGGGGGGCACCGAACACTGAAGCTTTCTTT
CSVALRGAPNTEAFF
>TRBD1|TRBV6-2/TRBV6-3|once|TRBJ1-2
TGTGCCAGCAGTTACGATCCGGACAGGGGCTATGGCTACACCTTC
CASSYDPDRGYGYTF
>.|TRBV5-4|.|TRBJ2-1
TGTGCCAGCAGCACAGGAGGGCCGGGTGAGCAGTTCTTC
CASSTGGPGEQFF
>.|TRBV11-2|.|TRBJ2-5
TGTGCCAGCAGCTTAGATCGTAACAGGGAAGAGACCCAGTACTTC
CASSLDRNREETQYF
>TRBD2|TRBV7-2|few|TRBJ2-7
TGTGCCAGCAGCTTAGCCACTAGCGGGGGATTCTACGAGCAGTACTTC
CASSLATSGGFYEQYF
>.|TRBV6-5|.|TRBJ2-7
TGTGCCAGCAGTACGTCCCCGTTTAGCTCCTACGAGCAGTACTTC
CASSTSPFSSYEQYF
>.|TRBV7-2|.|TRBJ2-4
TGTGCCAGCATCTTAGCGCCGACCGAACCGTACTTC
CASILAPTEPYF
>TRBD1|TRBV6-6|.|TRBJ2-1
TGTGCCAGCAGTTACTCGGGACAGGGGTTAGATGAGCAGTTCTTC
CASSYSGQGLDEQFF
>.|TRBV29-1|few|TRBJ2-3
TGCAGCGTTAAACGGGAAATCGCAGATACGCAGTATTTT
CSVKREIADTQYF
>TRBD1|TRBV2|.|TRBJ2-1
TGTGACAGCAGGATGGACAGTCAGGGGGTCGGTGAGCAGTTCTTC
CDSRMDSQGVGEQFF
>TRBD1|TRBV6-5|.|TRBJ2-7
TGTGCCAGCAGGCGGACAGGGTTAAACGAGCAGTACTTC
CASRRTGLNEQYF
>TRBD1|TRBV2|.|TRBJ2-5
TGTGCCAGCAAGGGGGCCTGGGGAGAGACCCAGTACTTC
CASKGAWGETQYF
>.|TRBV28|.|TRBJ2-2
TGTGCCAGCAGTTTGATCACAGGGCCGGGGACCGGGGAGCTGTTTTTT
CASSLITGPGTGELFF
>TRBD1|TRBV13|.|TRBJ2-1
TGTGCCAGCAGCTCACGAGACAGGGGTGAGCAGTTCTTC
CASSSRDRGEQFF
>.|TRBV21-1|.|TRBJ2-7
TGTGCCAGCATCCGGGGAGGAAAAGCGCCCTACGAGCAGTACTTC
CASIRGGKAPYEQYF
>.|TRBV24-1|.|TRBJ1-2
TGTGCCACCAGTGATGACACGGCGGAGGGCTACACCTTC
CATSDDTAEGYTF
>TRBD1|TRBV6-1|few|TRBJ2-3
TGTGCCAGCAGTCGGACAGGAATCAGCACAGATACGCAGTATTTT
CASSRTGISTDTQYF
>TRBD2|TRBV4-2|.|TRBJ2-7
TGTGCCAGCAGTCTTACCGGGACTACAAAGGAGCAGTACTTC
CASSLTGTTKEQYF
>.|TRBV20-1|.|TRBJ2-7
TGCAGTGCTAGAGATCGGGACTCCATCTACGAGCAGTACTTC
CSARDRDSIYEQYF
>TRBD2|TRBV6-5|few|TRBJ2-7
TGTGCCAGCAGTTATTATCAAACTAGCGGGGTCCTCTACGAGCAGTACTTC
CASSYYQTSGVLYEQYF
>.|TRBV29-1|.|TRBJ2-1
TGCAGCGGGATTTGGACTGACTACAATGAGCAGTTCTTC
CSGIWTDYNEQFF
>.|TRBV5-6|.|TRBJ2-3
TGTGCCAGCAGCTATGGGACCAACATACGAGGAGATACGCAGTATTTT
CASSYGTNIRGDTQYF
>.|TRBV12-3/TRBV12-4|.|TRBJ1-4
TGTGCCAGCACCTTGGGGTTCTCTGGAGGTGCTAATGAAAAACTGTTTTTT
CASTLGFSGGANEKLFF
>.|TRBV20-1|.|TRBJ1-2
TGCAGTGCTAGGAATGTACAGGCGATTTATGGCTACACCTTC
CSARNVQAIYGYTF
>TRBD1|TRBV27|few|TRBJ1-5
TGTGCCAGCAGTTTATACAGGGGAGTCGATCAGCCCCAGCATTTT
CASSLYRGVDQPQHF
>TRBD2|TRBV14|.|TRBJ2-5
TGTGCCAGCAGCCTACTGGGACTAGCGGGAACGGAAGAGACCCAGTACTTC
CASSLLGLAGTEETQYF
>TRBD2|TRBV7-2|.|TRBJ2-3
TGTGCCAGCAGCTCATCAAGCGGGAAAAGCACAGATACGCAGTATTTT
CASSSSSGKSTDTQYF